This T cell receptor (beta chain) was found in a study of spatial heterogeneity in lung cancer. About the research overall: Beta-chain sequences were consistently detected more often than alpha-chain sequences.

Germline V lookup: CDR1 SGHRS, CDR2 YFSETQ. CDR3 length equals 13 residues. V shed 6 bases, J shed 4 bases, and the junction held 5 bases outside the gene matches. In this sample, this clonotype turned up many times. TCRdb passed the 5' RACE reads through MiXCR, listing each CDR3 protein once. The table shows roughly 18,000 distinct CDR3 sequences, with 19% occurring only once. Time point meaning: blood at routine non-recurrence follow-up after resection. Material for sequencing was whole RNA from tumor, nontumor lung or frozen PBMC, left unsorted. The receptor comes from a male donor with early-stage non-small cell lung cancer. This specimen consisted of PBMCs, obtained at follow-up. The rearrangement uses TRBV5-1 and TRBJ1-1; the match to TRBD1 covers 8 bases. CDR3 sequence (DNA): TGCGCCAGCAAGGACAGGGTGAGCACTGAAGCTTTCTTT. As protein: CASKDRVSTEAFF.